The entry that follows covers one TCR beta chain sequence. Its antigen remains unidentified. With 7 bases removed from V and 0 bases from J, the gap between germline ends came to 10 bases. This CDR3 region has 14 residues. From germline, CDR1 is LNHDA and CDR2 SQIVND (reference sequence). Only in-frame clones appear in the TCRdb table, and some are missing; sequencing was by immunoSEQ multiplex PCR. The table has about 54,000 clones, 70% to 75% seen once. This entry comes from a study of memory CD4+ T cells and cytomegalovirus serostatus. Study-wide background: Donors were healthy Belgian adults, under 10 CMV seropositive and 24 seronegative. Study-level points and caveats: Each of roughly 65 CMV-associated TCRbeta sequences occurred in one to five individuals.

The sort gate was single viable CD3+CD4+CD8-CD45RO+ cells for memory CD4+ T cells. The source of this sequence is an adult in good health and CMV-seropositive. This chain joins TRBV19 and TRBJ1-3; D gene ambiguous. Sequencing was done on a sample of memory CD4+ T cells from blood. The chain's CDR3 is CASTRSRSGNTIYF. The CDR3 DNA reads as TGTGCCAGTACTCGCTCCCGCTCTGGAAACACCATATATTTT. The variable domain in full, with the rest retrieved from reference TRBV19 and TRBJ1-3, is DGGITQSPKYLFRKEGQNVTLSCEQNLNHDAMYWYRQDPGQGLRLIYYSQIVNDFQKGDIAEGYSVSREKKESFPLTVTSAQKNPTAFYLCASTRSRSGNTIYFGEGSWLTVV.